A single T cell receptor beta chain is shown here with its context. Its specificity is not known. This entry comes from a study of shared clonotypes between healthy human individuals. TCRdb's table, derived via immunoSEQ multiplex PCR, lists solely in-frame clones and lacks some. The table has around 500,000 clones, 76% seen once. Regarding the study as a whole: In having few donors, the study represented limited genetic and exposure-history diversity.

Unmatched junction bases numbered 8, after V lost 4 bases and J lost 1 base. In germline, CDR1 is SGHNT, CDR2 YYREEE (reference sequence). The CDR3 runs 18 residues. The sample consisted of PBMCs. The chain is built from TRBV5-4 and TRBJ2-5; 15 bases fit TRBD2. The TCR originated in a woman in her 40s in good health. Some clones in this sample may be carry-over from other donors' samples. The CDR3, as DNA: TGTGCCAGCAGCCAAGGACTAGCGGGAGGGCGGGGCCAAGAGACCCAGTACTTC. The encoded protein is CASSQGLAGGRGQETQYF.